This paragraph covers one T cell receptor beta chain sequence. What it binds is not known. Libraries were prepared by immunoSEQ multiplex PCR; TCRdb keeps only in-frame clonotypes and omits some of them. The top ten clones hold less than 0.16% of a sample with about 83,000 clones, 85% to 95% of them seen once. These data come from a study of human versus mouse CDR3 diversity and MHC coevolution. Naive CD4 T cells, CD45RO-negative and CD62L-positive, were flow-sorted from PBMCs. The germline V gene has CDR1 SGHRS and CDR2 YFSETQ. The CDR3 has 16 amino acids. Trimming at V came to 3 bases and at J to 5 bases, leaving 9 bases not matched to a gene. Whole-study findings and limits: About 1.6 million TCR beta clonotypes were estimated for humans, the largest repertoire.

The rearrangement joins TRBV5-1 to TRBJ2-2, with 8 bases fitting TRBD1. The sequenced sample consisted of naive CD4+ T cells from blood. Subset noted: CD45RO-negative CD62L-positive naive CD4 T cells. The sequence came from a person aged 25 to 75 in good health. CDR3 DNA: TGCGCCAGCAGCTCCGTTTGGACAGGGCCTACCGGGGAGCTGTTTTTT. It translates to CASSSVWTGPTGELFF.